These 12 T cell receptor beta chains came from one sample sequenced in a study of somatic mutations in cytotoxic T cells in rheumatoid arthritis (dated by TCRdb to about 2017). The protocol used for the library was the immunoSEQ multiplex PCR assay. In its TCRdb copy, this immuneACCESS table keeps in-frame sequences only and misses some clones. Where compared with another copy, unresolved V genes explain less than half of these, and the others have no known cause. The sample table records about 10,000 clones; about 93% of these occur just once. Approximately 15% of the sample comes from the top ten. Sequenced material: CD8+ T cells sorted from blood. The source of these receptors is a young woman with rheumatoid arthritis.

A single count supports this clone. The rearrangement links TRBV27 to TRBJ2-5; 8 bases map to TRBD2. The CDR3 is made up of 14 amino acids. Germline V gene sequence: CDR1 MNHEY, CDR2 SMNVEV (reference sequence). V trimming: 2 bases; J trimming: 7 bases; junction bases outside the gene matches: 6. The CDR3 DNA reads TGTGCCAGCAGTTTACGGGGGGGGGCTGGGACCCAGTACTTC. It translates to CASSLRGGAGTQYF.

The chain carries TRBV9 and TRBJ2-3; D might be TRBD2 (5 bases). Germline assignment: CDR1 SGDLS and CDR2 YYNGEE. The CDR3 is 15 amino acids. Trimming left V 3 bases short and J 2 bases short, with 13 bases between. The CDR3 DNA reads as TGTGCCAGCAGCGGGACTCCGAGGGCCACAGATACGCAGTATTTT. This sequence encodes CASSGTPRATDTQYF.

CDR3: CASSQGGASTDTQYF. As DNA, the CDR3 is TGCGCCAGCAGCCAAGGTGGGGCGAGCACAGATACGCAGTATTTT. The genes are TRBV4-1 and TRBJ2-3; a possible D gene is TRBD1 (5 bases). This CDR3 is 15 amino acids long. The V end lost 1 base, the J end lost 0 bases, and 8 bases lay between the germline ends. Germline assignment: CDR1 MGHRA and CDR2 YSYEKL.

The rearrangement links TRBV27 to TRBJ2-1; 8 bases agree with TRBD2. There are 14 residues in the CDR3. Germline-derived CDR1 and CDR2 are MNHEY and SMNVEV (reference sequence). J was trimmed by 4 bases and V by 6 bases; bases with no gene match: 5. CDR3 sequence reads: CASSRGGRYNEQFF. CDR3 coding DNA: TGTGCCAGCAGCCGCGGGGGGCGGTACAATGAGCAGTTCTTC.

This sequence joins TRBV27 and TRBJ1-2; D is unclear. The CDR3 extends over 14 amino acids. V was cut by 4 bases and J by 8 bases, with 17 bases left in between. CDR1 and CDR2 (germline): MNHEY, SMNVEV (reference sequence). CDR3 coding DNA: TGTGCCAGCAGTTCCATGTGGGGAGACCGGGGCTACACCTTC. The encoded protein is CASSSMWGDRGYTF.

The genes are TRBV27 and TRBJ2-5; 8 bases are shared with TRBD1. With 5 bases clipped from V and 5 bases from J, the junction kept 10 bases outside the gene matches. Germline CDR1 MNHEY, CDR2 SMNVEV (reference sequence). CDR3 length equals 15 residues. The CDR3 protein is CASSGTGGLGETQYF. CDR3 nucleotide sequence: TGTGCCAGCAGTGGTACAGGGGGGCTCGGGGAGACCCAGTACTTC.

The V gene is TRBV4-1, the J gene TRBJ1-1; D remains ambiguous. Germline V lookup: CDR1 MGHRA, CDR2 YSYEKL. CDR3 size: 14 residues. Deletions cut 3 bases from V and 0 bases from J, with 8 bases between. CDR3 DNA: TGCGCCAGCAGCCACTCACACCTGAACACTGAAGCTTTCTTT. Protein sequence: CASSHSHLNTEAFF.

V and J are TRBV27 and TRBJ2-7; 8 nucleotides agree with TRBD2. Germline CDR1 and CDR2: MNHEY and SMNVEV (reference sequence). The J segment lost 2 bases and the V segment lost 4 bases, leaving 4 bases of the junction unmatched. This CDR3 has 14 residues. Here the CDR3 DNA reads TGTGCCAGCAGTTGGGGCGGGAGGACCTACGAGCAGTACTTC. Protein: CASSWGGRTYEQYF.

The V call is TRBV7-9, the J call TRBJ2-7; 8 bases align to TRBD2. The germline CDR1 and CDR2 sequences are SEHNR and FQNEAQ (reference sequence). Trimming removed 4 bases from V and 3 bases from J; junction bases left unmatched: 8. This CDR3 comprises 15 residues. The CDR3 spells CASSYRTSRIYEQYF. DNA for the CDR3: TGTGCCAGCAGCTATCGGACTAGCCGAATCTACGAGCAGTACTTC.

This clone was picked up one time. J is TRBJ1-1 and V is TRBV7-6; possibly TRBD1 for D (6 bases). Germline CDR1 reads SGHVS; CDR2 reads FNYEAQ. The V and J ends lost 5 bases and 1 base respectively, with 11 bases between them. This CDR3 spans 14 amino acids. This CDR3 reads CASSHKDRNTEAFF. The CDR3 nucleotides are TGTGCCAGCAGCCACAAGGACAGGAACACTGAAGCTTTCTTT.

This chain links TRBV6-5 with TRBJ1-1; D might be TRBD1 (6 bases). Germline CDR1 and CDR2: MNHEY and SVGAGI. The length of the CDR3 is 14 residues. Deletions cut 0 bases from V and 5 bases from J, with 10 bases between. Here the CDR3 DNA reads TGTGCCAGCAGTTACTCGGCAGGGGCGACTGAAGCTTTCTTT. Protein product: CASSYSAGATEAFF.

This sequence joins TRBV5-8 and TRBJ2-7; TRBD1 is a possible D gene (6 bases). V lost 4 bases and J 0 bases, leaving 8 bases between the germline ends. The CDR3 is 13 amino acids. CDR1 is SGHTS, CDR2 YDEGEE, per germline. The CDR3 reads CASSGQSSYEQYF. The CDR3 DNA follows: TGTGCCAGCAGCGGACAGAGCTCCTACGAGCAGTACTTC.